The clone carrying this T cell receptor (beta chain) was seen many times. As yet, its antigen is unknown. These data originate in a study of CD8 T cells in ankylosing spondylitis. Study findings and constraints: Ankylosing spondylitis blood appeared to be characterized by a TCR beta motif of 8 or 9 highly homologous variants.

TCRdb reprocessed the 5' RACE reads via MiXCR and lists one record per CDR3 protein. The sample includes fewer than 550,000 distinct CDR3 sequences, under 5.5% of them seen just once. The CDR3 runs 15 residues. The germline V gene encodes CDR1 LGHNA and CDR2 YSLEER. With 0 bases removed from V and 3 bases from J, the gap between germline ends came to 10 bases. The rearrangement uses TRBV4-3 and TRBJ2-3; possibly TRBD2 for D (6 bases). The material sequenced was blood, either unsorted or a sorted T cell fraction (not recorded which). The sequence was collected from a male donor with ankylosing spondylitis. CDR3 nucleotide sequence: TGCGCCAGCAGCCAAGAGTGGGGGAGGACAGATACGCAGTATTTT. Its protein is CASSQEWGRTDTQYF.